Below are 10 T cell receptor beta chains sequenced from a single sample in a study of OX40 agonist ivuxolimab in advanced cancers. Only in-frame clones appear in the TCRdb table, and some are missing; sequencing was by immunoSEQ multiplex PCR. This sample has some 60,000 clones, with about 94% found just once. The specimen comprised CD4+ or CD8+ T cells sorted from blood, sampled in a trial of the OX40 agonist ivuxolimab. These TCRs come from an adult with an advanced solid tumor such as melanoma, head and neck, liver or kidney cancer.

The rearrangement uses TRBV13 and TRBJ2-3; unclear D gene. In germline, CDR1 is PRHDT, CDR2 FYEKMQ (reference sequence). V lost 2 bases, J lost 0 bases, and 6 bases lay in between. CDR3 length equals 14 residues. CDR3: CASSLSGSTDTQYF. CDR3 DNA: TGTGCCAGCAGCTTAAGTGGGAGCACAGATACGCAGTATTTT. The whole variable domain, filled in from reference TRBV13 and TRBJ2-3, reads AAGVIQSPRHLIKEKRETATLKCYPIPRHDTVYWYQQGPGQDPQFLISFYEKMQSDKGSIPDRFSAQQFSDYHSELNMSSLELGDSALYFCASSLSGSTDTQYFGPGTRLTVL.

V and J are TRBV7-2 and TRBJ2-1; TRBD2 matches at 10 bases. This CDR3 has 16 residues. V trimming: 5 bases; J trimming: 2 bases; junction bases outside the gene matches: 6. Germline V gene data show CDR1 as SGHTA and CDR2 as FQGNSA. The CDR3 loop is CASSPHLAGAYNEQFF. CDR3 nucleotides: TGTGCCAGCAGCCCCCACCTAGCGGGGGCCTACAATGAGCAGTTCTTC.

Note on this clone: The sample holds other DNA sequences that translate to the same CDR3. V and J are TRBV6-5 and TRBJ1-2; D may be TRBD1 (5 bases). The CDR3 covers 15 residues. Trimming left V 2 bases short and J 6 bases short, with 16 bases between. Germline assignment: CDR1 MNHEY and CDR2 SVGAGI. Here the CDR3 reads CASSYAPQASDGYTF. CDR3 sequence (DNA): TGTGCCAGCAGTTACGCCCCACAGGCGTCAGATGGCTACACCTTC.

DNA for the CDR3: TGTGCCAGCAGTTTAGGTACAGGGGAGGCTTTCTTT. Its protein product is CASSLGTGEAFF. The chain carries TRBV6-5 and TRBJ1-1, with 7 bases that match TRBD1. CDR1 is MNHEY, CDR2 SVGAGI, per germline. The junction had 7 bases not matched to a gene; V was cut back by 4 bases and J by 11 bases. This CDR3 has 12 residues.

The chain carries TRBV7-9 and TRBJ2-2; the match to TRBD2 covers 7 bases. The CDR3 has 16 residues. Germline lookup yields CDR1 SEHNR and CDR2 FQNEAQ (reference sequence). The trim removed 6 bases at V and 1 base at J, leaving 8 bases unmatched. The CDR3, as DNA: TGTGCCAGCAGTCTACTGGCTAGCGGGAACACCGGGGAGCTGTTTTTT. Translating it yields CASSLLASGNTGELFF.

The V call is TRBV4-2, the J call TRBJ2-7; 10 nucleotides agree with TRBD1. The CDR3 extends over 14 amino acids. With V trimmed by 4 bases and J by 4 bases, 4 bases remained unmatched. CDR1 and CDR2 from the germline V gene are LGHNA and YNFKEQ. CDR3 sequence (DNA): TGTGCCAGCAGCCTGGGACAGGGGAGATACGAGCAGTACTTC. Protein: CASSLGQGRYEQYF.

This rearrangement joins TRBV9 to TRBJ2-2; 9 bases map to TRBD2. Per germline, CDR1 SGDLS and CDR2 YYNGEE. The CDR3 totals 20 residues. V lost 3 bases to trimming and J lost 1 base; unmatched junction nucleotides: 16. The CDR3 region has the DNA TGTGCCAGCAGCGCCCGGACTAGCGTGGCGGGAGGGAGGAACACCGGGGAGCTGTTTTTT. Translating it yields CASSARTSVAGGRNTGELFF.

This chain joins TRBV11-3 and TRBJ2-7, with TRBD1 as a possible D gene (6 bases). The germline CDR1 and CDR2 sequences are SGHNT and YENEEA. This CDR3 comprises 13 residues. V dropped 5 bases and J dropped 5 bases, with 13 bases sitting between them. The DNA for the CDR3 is TGTGCCAGCAGCCCTCAGGGGCTCGACGAGCAGTACTTC. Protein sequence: CASSPQGLDEQYF.

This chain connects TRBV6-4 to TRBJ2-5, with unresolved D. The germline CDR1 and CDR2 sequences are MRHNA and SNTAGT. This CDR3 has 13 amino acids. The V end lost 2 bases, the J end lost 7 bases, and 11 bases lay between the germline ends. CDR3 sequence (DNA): TGTGCCAGCAGTGACCTCCCCGGTGGGACCCAGTACTTC. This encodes CASSDLPGGTQYF.

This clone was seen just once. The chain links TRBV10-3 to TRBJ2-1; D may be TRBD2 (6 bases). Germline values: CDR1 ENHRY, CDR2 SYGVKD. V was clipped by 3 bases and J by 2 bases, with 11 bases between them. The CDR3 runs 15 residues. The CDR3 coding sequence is TGTGCCATCAGTGATCGTCTAGCGCCCTACAATGAGCAGTTCTTC. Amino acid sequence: CAISDRLAPYNEQFF.